The 5 T cell receptor beta chains below come from one sample, sequenced in a study of Ad26.COV2.S vaccination and SARS-CoV-2 variants. Libraries were prepared by immunoSEQ multiplex PCR; TCRdb keeps only in-frame clonotypes and omits some of them. The sample lists fewer than 300,000 clones; about 90% were seen once. Treatment of the sample: about 20 received Ad26.COV2.S at low or high dose, single or two shots; roughly five received placebo; per-sample allocation not given. Following the first vaccine or placebo injection, samples were taken on day 63. Sequences were derived from peripheral blood, sampled in a trial of Ad26.COV2.S vaccine versus placebo. Every receptor here comes from a person between 18 and 59 years old who received the Ad26.COV2.S COVID-19 vaccine or a placebo.

V gene TRBV10-1 combines with J gene TRBJ2-1; tentative D call: TRBD2 (6 bases). Deletions cut 2 bases from V and 8 bases from J, with 13 bases between. This CDR3 comprises 14 residues. From germline, CDR1 is WNHNN and CDR2 SYGVQD (reference sequence). DNA of the CDR3: TGCGCCAGCAGTGAGATTGGGCGGGAAGATGAGCAGTTCTTC. Translating gives CASSEIGREDEQFF.

The chain couples TRBV6-1 to TRBJ2-7; D gene ambiguous. The CDR3 is made up of 14 amino acids. V was shortened by 2 bases and J by 4 bases, with 12 bases between the two germline ends. CDR1 and CDR2 from the germline V gene are MNHNS and SASEGT. CDR3 protein: CASSELPWLYEQYF. CDR3 coding DNA: TGTGCCAGCAGTGAACTTCCGTGGTTATACGAGCAGTACTTC.

The chain employs TRBV9 and TRBJ1-6; weak D call: TRBD1 (5 bases). Germline CDR1 SGDLS, CDR2 YYNGEE. The CDR3 consists of 15 residues. The V end lost 0 bases, the J end lost 5 bases, and 9 bases lay between the germline ends. CDR3 amino acids: CASSVGGANNSPLHF. Written as DNA, the CDR3 is TGTGCCAGCAGCGTAGGCGGGGCGAATAATTCACCCCTCCACTTT.

J is TRBJ2-1 and V is TRBV4-2; 8 bases fit TRBD1. Germline V lookup: CDR1 LGHNA, CDR2 YNFKEQ. J lost 7 bases, V lost 3 bases, and 11 bases had no gene match. The CDR3 loop spans 16 amino acids. The CDR3 is CASSHPQTGVRNEQFF. The CDR3 DNA is TGTGCCAGCAGCCACCCGCAGACAGGGGTCAGGAATGAGCAGTTCTTC.

This chain connects TRBV15 to TRBJ2-2, with D possibly matching TRBD2 (5 bases). Germline values: CDR1 LNHNV, CDR2 YYDKDF (reference sequence). The CDR3 is 17 amino acids. V was shortened by 1 base and J by 4 bases, with 16 bases between the two germline ends. CDR3 coding DNA: TGTGCCACCAGCAGAGTAACGACCACCGGACTCACCGGGGAGCTGTTTTTT. This encodes CATSRVTTTGLTGELFF.